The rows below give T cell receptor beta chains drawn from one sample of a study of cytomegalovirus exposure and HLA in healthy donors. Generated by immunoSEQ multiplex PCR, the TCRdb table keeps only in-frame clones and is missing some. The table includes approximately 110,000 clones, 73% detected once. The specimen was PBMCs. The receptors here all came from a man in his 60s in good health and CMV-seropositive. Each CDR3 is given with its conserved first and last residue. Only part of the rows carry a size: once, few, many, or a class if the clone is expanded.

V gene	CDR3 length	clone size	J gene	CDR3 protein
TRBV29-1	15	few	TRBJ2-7	CSVEGTSFRGYEQYF
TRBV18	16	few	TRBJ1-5	CASSPGTPNRGQPQHF
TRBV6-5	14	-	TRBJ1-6	CASSPGGKVSPLHF
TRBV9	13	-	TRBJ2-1	CASSVTGYNEQFF
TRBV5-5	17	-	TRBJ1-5	CASNLEGTAGGHQPQHF
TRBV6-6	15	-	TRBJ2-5	CASSISHPSPQTQYF
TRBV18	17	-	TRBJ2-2	CASSPGPGLGGTGELFF
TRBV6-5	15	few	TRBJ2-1	CASRTIGSSYNEQFF
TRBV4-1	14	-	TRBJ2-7	CASSHHSTSYEQYF
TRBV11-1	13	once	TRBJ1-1	CASSSQGGTEAFF
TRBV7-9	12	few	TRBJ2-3	CASSTSTDTQYF
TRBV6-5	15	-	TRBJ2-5	CASSYHDTGAETQYF
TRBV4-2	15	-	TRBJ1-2	CASSQEVEGPVGYTF
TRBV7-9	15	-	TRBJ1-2	CASSLVTRGGYGYTF
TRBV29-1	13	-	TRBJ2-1	CSGGRSSYNEQFF
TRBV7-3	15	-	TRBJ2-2	CASSLSQGAAGELFF
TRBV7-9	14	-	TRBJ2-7	CASSLVAGSYEQYF
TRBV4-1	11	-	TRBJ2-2	CAAGLGGELFF
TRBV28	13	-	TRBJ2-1	CASSLSGYNEQFF
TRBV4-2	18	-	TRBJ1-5	CASSQVATVGYSNQPQHF
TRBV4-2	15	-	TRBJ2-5	CASSHRGLSPSKQYF
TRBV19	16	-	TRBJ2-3	CATKGGSRLGTDTQYF
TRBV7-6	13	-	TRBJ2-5	CASSQQHQETQYF
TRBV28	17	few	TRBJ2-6	CASSLGTGNSGANVLTF
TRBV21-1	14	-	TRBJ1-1	CASSTSGISTEAFF
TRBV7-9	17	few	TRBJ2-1	CASSNNGGAYSYNEQFF
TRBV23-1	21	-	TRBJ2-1	CASSQTLLAGVPRRSYNEQFF
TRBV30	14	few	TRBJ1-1	CAWSPRGRWTEAFF
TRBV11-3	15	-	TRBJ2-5	CASSRSGGVQETQYF
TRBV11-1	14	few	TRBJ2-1	CASRAGDSRAGEFF
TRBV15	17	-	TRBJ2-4	CATSQGLGLAGRDIQYF
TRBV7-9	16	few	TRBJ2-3	CASSPRTSSDPDTQYF
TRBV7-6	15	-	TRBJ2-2	CASSLWTGVPGELFF
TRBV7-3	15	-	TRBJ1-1	CASSGLGGLNTEAFF
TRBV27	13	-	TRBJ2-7	CASRKLGTYEQYF
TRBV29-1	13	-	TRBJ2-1	CSGDRGGSDEQFF
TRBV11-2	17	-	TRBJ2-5	CASSTHSGTSNQETQYF
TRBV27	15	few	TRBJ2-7	CASSSTRTGTYEQYF
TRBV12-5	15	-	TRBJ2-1	CASGLEWDRGNEQFF
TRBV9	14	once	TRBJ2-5	CASSGTGGGETQYF
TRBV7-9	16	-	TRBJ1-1	CSSSLVGRTMNTEAFF
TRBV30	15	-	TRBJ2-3	CAWRVAGTGTDTQYF